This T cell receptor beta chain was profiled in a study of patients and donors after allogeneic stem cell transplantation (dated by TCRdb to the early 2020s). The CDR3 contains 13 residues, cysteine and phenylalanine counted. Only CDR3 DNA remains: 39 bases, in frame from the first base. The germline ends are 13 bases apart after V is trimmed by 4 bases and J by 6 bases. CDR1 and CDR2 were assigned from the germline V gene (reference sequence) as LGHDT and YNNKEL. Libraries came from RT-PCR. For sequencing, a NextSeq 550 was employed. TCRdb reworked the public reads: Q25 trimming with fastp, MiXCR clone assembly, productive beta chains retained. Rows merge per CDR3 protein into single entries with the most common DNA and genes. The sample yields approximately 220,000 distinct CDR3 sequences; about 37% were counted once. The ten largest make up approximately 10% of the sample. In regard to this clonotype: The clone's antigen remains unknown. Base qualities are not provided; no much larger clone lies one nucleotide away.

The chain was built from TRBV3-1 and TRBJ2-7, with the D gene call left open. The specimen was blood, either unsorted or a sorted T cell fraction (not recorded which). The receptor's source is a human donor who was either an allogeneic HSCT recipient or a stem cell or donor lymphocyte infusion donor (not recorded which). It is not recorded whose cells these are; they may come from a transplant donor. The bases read TGTGCCAGCAGCCGAGAAGGATGGGTCGAGCAGTACTTC. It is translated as CASSREGWVEQYF.